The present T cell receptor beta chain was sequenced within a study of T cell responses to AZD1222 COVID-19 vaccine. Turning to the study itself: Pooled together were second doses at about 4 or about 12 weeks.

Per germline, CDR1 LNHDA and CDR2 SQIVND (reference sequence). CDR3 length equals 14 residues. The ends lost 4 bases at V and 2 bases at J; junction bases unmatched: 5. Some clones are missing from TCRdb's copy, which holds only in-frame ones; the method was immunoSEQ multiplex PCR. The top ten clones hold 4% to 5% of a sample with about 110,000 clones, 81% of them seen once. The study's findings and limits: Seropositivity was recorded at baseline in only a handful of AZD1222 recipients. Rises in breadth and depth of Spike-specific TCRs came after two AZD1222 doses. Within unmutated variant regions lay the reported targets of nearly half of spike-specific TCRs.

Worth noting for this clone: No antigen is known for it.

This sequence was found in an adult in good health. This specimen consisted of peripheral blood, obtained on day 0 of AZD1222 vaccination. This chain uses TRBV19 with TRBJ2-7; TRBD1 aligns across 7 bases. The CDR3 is CASSTDGQAYEQYF. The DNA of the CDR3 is TGTGCCAGTAGTACCGACGGACAGGCCTACGAGCAGTACTTC.